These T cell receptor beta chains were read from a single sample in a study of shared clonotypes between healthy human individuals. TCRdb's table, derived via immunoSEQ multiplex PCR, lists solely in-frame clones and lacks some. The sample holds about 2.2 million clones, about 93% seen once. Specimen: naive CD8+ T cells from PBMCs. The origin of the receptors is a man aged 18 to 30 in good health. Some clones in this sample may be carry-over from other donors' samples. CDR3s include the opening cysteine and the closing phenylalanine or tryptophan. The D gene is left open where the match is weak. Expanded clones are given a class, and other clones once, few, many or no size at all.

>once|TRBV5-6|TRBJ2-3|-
CASSIGTVDTQYF
TGTGCCAGCAGCATCGGGACGGTGGATACGCAGTATTTT
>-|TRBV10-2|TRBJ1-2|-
CASSDRENYGYTF
TGCGCCAGCAGTGACAGGGAGAACTATGGCTACACCTTC
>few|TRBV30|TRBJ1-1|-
CAWSVGGNTEAFF
TGTGCCTGGAGTGTAGGCGGGAACACTGAAGCTTTCTTT
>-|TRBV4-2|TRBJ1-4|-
CASSPQQNEKLFF
TGTGCCAGCAGCCCACAGCAAAATGAAAAACTGTTTTTT
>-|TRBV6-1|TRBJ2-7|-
CASSEGAGGYYEQYF
TGTGCCAGCAGTGAAGGGGCCGGGGGCTACTACGAGCAGTACTTC
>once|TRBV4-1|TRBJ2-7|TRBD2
CASSPPGTSGSNEQYF
TGCGCCAGCAGCCCGCCCGGGACTAGCGGGAGCAACGAGCAGTACTTC
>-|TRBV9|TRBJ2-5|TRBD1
CASSPGTGKTQYF
TGTGCCAGCAGCCCCGGGACAGGGAAGACCCAGTACTTC
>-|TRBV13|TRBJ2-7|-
CASSWGGGEQYF
TGTGCCAGCAGCTGGGGAGGGGGTGAGCAGTACTTC
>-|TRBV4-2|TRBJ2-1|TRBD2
CASSQTGTRSGRGRNEQFF
TGTGCCAGCAGCCAAACCGGGACAAGGAGCGGGAGGGGGCGCAATGAGCAGTTCTTC
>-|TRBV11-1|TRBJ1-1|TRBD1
CASSARQGENTEAFF
TGTGCCAGCAGCGCGCGACAGGGGGAGAACACTGAAGCTTTCTTT
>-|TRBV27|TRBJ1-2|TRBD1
CASIGRGDYGYTF
TGTGCCAGCATCGGCAGGGGGGATTATGGCTACACCTTC
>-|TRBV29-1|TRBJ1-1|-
CSFKGGGPTEAFF
TGCAGCTTTAAAGGGGGGGGCCCCACTGAAGCTTTCTTT
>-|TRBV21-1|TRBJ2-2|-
CASSNRAGGPPKNQFTSNTGELFF
TGTGCCAGCAGCAATCGAGCGGGAGGGCCCCCCAAAAACCAGTTCACATCGAACACCGGGGAGCTGTTTTTT
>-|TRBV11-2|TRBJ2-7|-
CASSLDSLVYVSYEQYF
TGTGCCAGCAGCTTAGATTCGCTGGTATACGTCTCCTACGAGCAGTACTTC
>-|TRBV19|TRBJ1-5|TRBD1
CASSFGRGGPQHF
TGTGCCAGTAGCTTCGGCAGGGGGGGCCCCCAGCATTTT
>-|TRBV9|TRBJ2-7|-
CASSARGDPYEQYF
TGTGCCAGCAGCGCCCGAGGGGACCCCTACGAGCAGTACTTC
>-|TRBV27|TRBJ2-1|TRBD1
CASSPQGDNEQFF
TGTGCCAGCAGTCCCCAGGGGGATAATGAGCAGTTCTTC
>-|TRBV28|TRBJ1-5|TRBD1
CASSLPGGQPQHF
TGTGCCAGCAGTTTGCCAGGGGGACAGCCCCAGCATTTT
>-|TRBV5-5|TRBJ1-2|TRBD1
CASSAPPGQGPVGYGYTF
TGTGCCAGCAGCGCACCTCCGGGACAGGGGCCCGTTGGCTATGGCTACACCTTC
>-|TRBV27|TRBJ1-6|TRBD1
CASGQGLYNSPLHF
TGTGCCAGTGGACAGGGCCTTTATAATTCACCCCTCCACTTT
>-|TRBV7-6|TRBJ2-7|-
CASSSWGEDHEQYF
TGTGCCAGCAGCTCCTGGGGGGAGGACCACGAGCAGTACTTC
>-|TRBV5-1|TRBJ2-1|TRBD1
CASSGGQDREQFF
TGCGCCAGCAGCGGGGGACAGGACAGGGAGCAGTTCTTC
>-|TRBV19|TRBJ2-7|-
CASSREYEQYF
TGTGCCAGTAGTCGGGAGTACGAGCAGTACTTC
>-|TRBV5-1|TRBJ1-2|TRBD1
CASSPRGNPINYGYTF
TGCGCCAGCAGCCCCAGGGGGAACCCCATTAACTATGGCTACACCTTC
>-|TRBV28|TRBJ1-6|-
CASSLIGQHLSYNSPLHF
TGTGCCAGCAGTTTAATAGGGCAACACCTTTCCTATAATTCACCCCTCCACTTT
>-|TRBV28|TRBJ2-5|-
CASSPPGAQETQYF
TGTGCCAGCAGTCCCCCGGGGGCCCAAGAGACCCAGTACTTC
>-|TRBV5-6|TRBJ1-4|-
CASSLAGRAEKLFF
TGTGCCAGCAGCTTGGCGGGCAGGGCAGAAAAACTGTTTTTT
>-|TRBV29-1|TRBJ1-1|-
CSVVGYREMNTEAFF
TGCAGCGTTGTTGGATATAGGGAAATGAACACTGAAGCTTTCTTT
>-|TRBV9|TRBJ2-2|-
CASSLRDASGELFF
TGTGCCAGCAGCCTCCGGGACGCGTCCGGGGAGCTGTTTTTT
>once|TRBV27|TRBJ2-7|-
CASSPSRGYEVLEQYF
TGTGCCAGCAGTCCATCGCGCGGTTACGAGGTATTGGAGCAGTACTTC
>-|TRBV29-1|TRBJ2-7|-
CSVAMNYEQYF
TGCAGCGTTGCCATGAACTACGAGCAGTACTTC
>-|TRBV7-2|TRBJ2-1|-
CASVLAGGVYNEQFF
TGTGCCAGCGTCTTGGCGGGCGGAGTTTACAATGAGCAGTTCTTC
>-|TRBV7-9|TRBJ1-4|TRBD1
CASSRTGRSEKLFF
TGTGCCAGCAGCCGGACAGGGAGGAGTGAAAAACTGTTTTTT
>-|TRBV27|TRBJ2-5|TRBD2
CASSAHSGKSGETQYF
TGTGCCAGCAGTGCCCATAGCGGGAAAAGTGGGGAGACCCAGTACTTC
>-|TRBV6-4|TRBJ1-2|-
CASSFRTVRTF
TGTGCCAGCAGTTTCCGGACCGTCCGAACCTTC
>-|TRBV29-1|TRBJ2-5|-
CSVEERVGETQYF
TGCAGCGTTGAAGAGAGGGTAGGGGAGACCCAGTACTTC
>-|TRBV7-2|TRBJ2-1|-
CASSPREGGLPYNEQFF
TGTGCCAGCAGCCCGAGAGAGGGGGGACTACCCTACAATGAGCAGTTCTTC
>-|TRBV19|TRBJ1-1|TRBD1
CASSIDLSRGMNTEAFF
TGTGCCAGTAGTATAGATCTATCCAGGGGGATGAACACTGAAGCTTTCTTT
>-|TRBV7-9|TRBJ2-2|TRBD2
CASNRPSGAPSTGELFF
TGTGCCAGCAACCGACCTAGCGGAGCCCCCTCCACCGGGGAGCTGTTTTTT
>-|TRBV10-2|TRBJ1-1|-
CASSEWKSNTEAFF
TGCGCCAGCAGTGAGTGGAAGTCCAACACTGAAGCTTTCTTT
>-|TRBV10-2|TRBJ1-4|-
CASKTPATNEKLFF
TGCGCCAGCAAGACCCCGGCAACTAATGAAAAACTGTTTTTT